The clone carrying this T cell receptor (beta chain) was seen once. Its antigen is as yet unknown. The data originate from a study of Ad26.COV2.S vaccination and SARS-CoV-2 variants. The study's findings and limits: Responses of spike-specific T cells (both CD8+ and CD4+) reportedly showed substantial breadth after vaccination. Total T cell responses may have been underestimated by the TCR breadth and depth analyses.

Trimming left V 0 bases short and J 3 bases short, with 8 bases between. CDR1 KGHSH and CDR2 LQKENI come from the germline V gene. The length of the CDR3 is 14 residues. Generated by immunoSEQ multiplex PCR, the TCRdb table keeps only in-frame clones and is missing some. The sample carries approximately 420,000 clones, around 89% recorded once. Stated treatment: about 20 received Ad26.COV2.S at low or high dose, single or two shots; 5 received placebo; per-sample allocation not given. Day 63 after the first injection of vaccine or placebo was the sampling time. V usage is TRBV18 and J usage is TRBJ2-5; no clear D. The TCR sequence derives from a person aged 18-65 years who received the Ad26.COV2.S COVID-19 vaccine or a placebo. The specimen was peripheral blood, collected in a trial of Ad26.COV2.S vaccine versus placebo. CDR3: CASSPPSLKETQYF. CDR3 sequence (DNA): TGTGCCAGCTCACCACCCTCCCTTAAAGAGACCCAGTACTTC.